This T cell receptor beta chain was captured in a study of T cell therapy after organ transplantation (dated by TCRdb to the late 2010s). At the level of the whole study: Therapy products were autologous CMV-specific T cells expanded in vitro for 2 to 3 weeks with a peptide pool of 30 HLA class I and II CMV epitopes. Each patient got up to 6 T cell doses, given every 2 weeks, and was then monitored for around 27 weeks after finishing therapy. Of the approximately 10 patients, eight were classified as clinical responders and two as nonresponders. Across 2 to 6 intravenous infusions, patients got a median of 1.92 x 10^8 CMV-specific T cells. The study was a follow-up TRBV repertoire analysis of an open-label phase I trial of autologous CMV-specific adoptive T cell therapy in solid-organ transplant recipients. Peripheral blood samples for the pretherapy time point were taken before T cell therapy began. Long-term post-therapy samples were obtainable from only about 85% of the 10 patients.

V was cut back by 4 bases and J by 10 bases, leaving a gap of 11 bases between them. The germline V gene supplies CDR1 SGHVS and CDR2 FQNEAQ. From the cysteine up to the phenylalanine, the CDR3 has a length of 12 residues. Only the CDR3 part of the read is kept: 36 bases, read in frame from the first base. What the study reported, not specific to this receptor: Because the cohort was small, confounders such as concurrent antirejection and antiviral medications could not be assessed. Nonresponders showed marked pretherapy clonal expansions with minimal repertoire change after therapy. Reconstitution after therapy appeared to include not only transferred clonotypes but also endogenous clonotypes that had not been detected in the therapy products. Fold change in CD8 clonality after therapy inversely correlated with pretherapy clonality, suggesting less biased repertoires were more receptive to remodeling. Few detected expansions in nonresponders may reflect reduced sample coverage from poor CD8+ T cell yield.

The immunoSEQ two-step, bias-controlled multiplex PCR assay was used to amplify TRB CDR3 regions from genomic DNA. Sequencing of CDR3 libraries was carried out on an Illumina NextSeq 500. For the original study's pipeline: The immunoSEQ Analyzer platform handled the initial alignment and bioinformatics, which included bias normalization against synthetic CDR3 analogs. Annotation of V, D and J genes followed the definitions in the IMGT database. Further TRBV analyses used VDJtools version 1.1.10 and the R package tcR version 2.2.1.11 with default settings. For the GLIPH analysis, version 1.0 was run with default settings. In CDR3 sequences with at least 5 reads, significant changes in clonotype frequency were tested by a 2-sided binomial test with Benjamini-Hochberg correction (alpha = 0.01). TCRdb carries this immuneACCESS record with in-frame sequences only. Its versions omit some clonotypes, under half of them owing to an unresolved V gene in the studies checked, with the rest unexplained. V, J and clone size are those of that table, while D and trimming were read from the DNA. This sample lists around 50,000 clones; around 93% were detected once. The ten largest account for 2.5% to 3.5% of the sample.

For this clone: No cognate antigen has been identified for it. No quality values exist for individual bases; no much larger clone is one base distant.

This specimen's time point label, per the study, means: before start of T cell therapy. Patients were solid-organ transplant recipients with drug-resistant/recurrent cytomegalovirus. Approximately 11 trial participants were chosen for repertoire analysis on the basis of the availability of post-therapy peripheral blood mononuclear cells. A BD FACSAria III was used to sort viable CD3+CD8+CD4- lymphocytes from PBMCs. The Qiagen DNeasy Kit was used to extract genomic DNA from the sorted cells. Specimen: CD8+ T cells from blood, collected before autologous CMV-specific T cell therapy. The origin of this receptor is a human patient who had received a solid organ transplant and had CMV disease. In this chain, TRBV7-8 is recombined with TRBJ2-1; the D segment is perhaps TRBD1 or TRBD2, each sharing 5 matched bases. The CDR3 in this case is CASSSLGDEQFF. The DNA sequence is TGTGCCAGCAGCTCCCTCGGGGACGAGCAGTTCTTC.